This T cell receptor (beta chain) was sequenced during a study of early T cells in non-severe SARS-CoV-2 infection. Turning to the study itself: The authors sequenced bulk RNA from unsorted whole blood, leaving chains unpaired.

The CDR3 runs 13 residues. The germline gives CDR1 MGHDK, CDR2 SYGVNS. The V end lost 6 bases, the J end lost 2 bases, and 9 bases lay between the germline ends. TCRdb fed the 5' RACE reads into MiXCR, producing one record per CDR3 protein. The table lists around 76,000 distinct CDR3 sequences, about 14% of them singletons, with roughly 3.8% in the top ten. This clonotype was found a few times. This clonotype was obtained from an adult who was a healthcare worker with PCR-confirmed SARS-CoV-2 infection or an uninfected control (not recorded which). This material consisted of whole blood, taken at baseline. The chain joins TRBV25-1 to TRBJ2-3, with D possibly matching TRBD2 (5 bases). The DNA for the CDR3 is TGTGCCAGCAGGAGGGATCCCACAGATACGCAGTATTTT. Protein: CASRRDPTDTQYF. Supplemented by reference TRBV25-1 and TRBJ2-3, the full variable domain reads EADIYQTPRYLVIGTGKKITLECSQTMGHDKMYWYQQDPGMELHLIHYSYGVNSTEKGDLSSESTVSRIRTEHFPLTLESARPSHTSQYLCASRRDPTDTQYFGPGTRLTVL.